This T cell receptor beta chain is drawn from a study of beta chain features in type 1 diabetes. Turning to the study itself: Patients did not differ from healthy donors in age, gender or cell yield. Notes on the study in general: Compared to healthy donors, patients appeared to have naive, central memory and Treg TCRB repertoires that were more alike. There was a moderate but significant shortening of TCRB CDR3s in all four CD4+ subsets of Type 1 diabetes patients.

Since all of the isolated RNA was reverse transcribed, expressed TCRB transcripts were what got sequenced. Libraries were prepared by immunoSEQ multiplex PCR; TCRdb keeps only in-frame clonotypes and omits some of them. The sample contains hundreds of thousands of clones, over 10% of which appear only once. CDR1 MNHEY and CDR2 SMNVEV come from the germline V gene (reference sequence). The CDR3 has 14 residues. The ends lost 5 bases at V and 4 bases at J; junction bases unmatched: 7. Regarding this clone: Its specificity is unknown.

Markers CD45RO/CCR7/CD25/CD127/CD95/CD27 served to sort CD4+ naive, central memory, regulatory and stem cell-like memory cells. Purities over 98% were achieved in all sorted populations. The chain links TRBV27 to TRBJ1-1; 7 positions match TRBD1. The specimen was naive CD4+ T cells from blood. This TCR derives from a man aged 18-30 years with type 1 diabetes. The CDR3 protein is CASSQGDRRTEAFF. The CDR3 region has the DNA TGTGCCAGCAGTCAGGGGGACAGACGCACTGAAGCTTTCTTT.